These 16 T cell receptor beta chains came from one sample sequenced in a study of early T cells in non-severe SARS-CoV-2 infection. TCRdb re-called the 5' RACE reads with MiXCR, one entry per CDR3 protein. The sample consists of tens of thousands of distinct CDR3 sequences, about 9.4% of them appearing once. The sample consisted of whole blood, taken at baseline. The receptor set was obtained from an adult who was a healthcare worker with PCR-confirmed SARS-CoV-2 infection or an uninfected control (not recorded which).

This clonotype was seen repeatedly, ten times or more. This sequence joins TRBV12-5 and TRBJ1-6, with TRBD1 identical over 9 bases. With 3 bases clipped from V and 9 bases from J, the junction kept 3 bases outside the gene matches. This CDR3 is built from 14 residues. Germline values: CDR1 LGHNT, CDR2 FRNRAP. CDR3 coding DNA: TGTGCTAGTGGTTTTCTGACAGGGGGTTCACCCCTCCACTTT. This codes for CASGFLTGGSPLHF.

This chain joins TRBV9 and TRBJ2-2; 8 nucleotides agree with TRBD1. The germline V gene has CDR1 SGDLS and CDR2 YYNGEE. The V segment lost 6 bases and the J segment 5 bases; nucleotides outside the gene matches: 9. The CDR3 is made up of 15 amino acids. The CDR3 DNA reads as TGTGCCAGCACGCAGACGGGACAGGAGACCGGGGAGCTGTTTTTT. It encodes CASTQTGQETGELFF.

The genes are TRBV11-3 and TRBJ2-2; TRBD2 agrees at 8 bases. Germline lookup yields CDR1 SGHNT and CDR2 YENEEA. The CDR3 has 16 amino acids. Unmatched junction bases numbered 6, after V lost 4 bases and J lost 2 bases. CDR3 in amino acids: CASSSRGGRNTGELFF. The CDR3 DNA follows: TGTGCCAGCAGCTCCCGGGGGGGCCGAAACACCGGGGAGCTGTTTTTT.

This clonotype has a count of ten or more. The CDR3 protein is CSARLASSTDTQYF. Here the CDR3 DNA reads TGCAGTGCTAGACTAGCTTCTAGCACAGATACGCAGTATTTT. The chain links TRBV20-1 to TRBJ2-3, with a possible D match to TRBD2 (5 bases). Trimming took 2 bases from V and 0 from J, leaving 9 bases between them. This CDR3 has 14 amino acids. CDR1 and CDR2 from the germline V gene are DFQATT and SNEGSKA (reference sequence).

The rearrangement uses TRBV9 and TRBJ2-6; the match to TRBD1 covers 9 bases. Trimming cost V 3 bases and J 2 bases; bases outside gene matches: 3. The CDR3 length is 16 residues. Germline CDR1 reads SGDLS; CDR2 reads YYNGEE. CDR3 protein: CASSDDRGTGANVLTF. For the CDR3, the DNA is TGTGCCAGCAGCGATGACAGGGGGACTGGGGCCAACGTCCTGACTTTC.

The V and J genes are TRBV6-2 or TRBV6-3 and TRBJ2-5, with 10 nucleotides matching TRBD2. With V trimmed by 4 bases and J by 1 base, 6 bases remained unmatched. The CDR3 has 16 amino acids. Germline V CDR1 and CDR2: MNHEY, SVGEGT. The CDR3 sequence is CASSSIAGGFQETQYF. The CDR3, as DNA: TGTGCCAGCAGTTCCATAGCGGGGGGATTCCAAGAGACCCAGTACTTC.

This clonotype was observed at least ten times. The chain has TRBV29-1 and TRBJ2-7; 8 nucleotides agree with TRBD1. This CDR3 comprises 13 residues. Germline assignment: CDR1 SQVTM and CDR2 ANQGSEA. V was clipped by 6 bases and J by 7 bases; unmatched bases: 11. The CDR3 nucleotides are TGCAGCGTCGGCTCGACAGGGGTTGGGGAGCAGTACTTC. Translating gives CSVGSTGVGEQYF.

The chain recombines TRBV21-1 with TRBJ1-1; TRBD1, as called in the table, went unchecked against the DNA. TRBV21-1 is labeled a pseudogene. This CDR3 contains 16 residues. The CDR3 is CASSKGVGQGPPEAFF. The CDR3 nucleotides are TGTGCCAGCAGCAAAGGAGTGGGACAGGGACCCCCTGAAGCTTTCTTT.

The chain has TRBV20-1 and TRBJ1-6, with TRBD1 as a possible D gene (6 bases). The V gene lost 2 bases and the J gene lost 6 bases, with 17 bases spanning the gap. The CDR3 spans 16 residues. Per the germline V gene, CDR1 is DFQATT and CDR2 is SNEGSKA (reference sequence). The CDR3 coding sequence is TGCAGTGCTAGACGGGGTTTAGGACAGATTAATTCACCCCTCCACTTT. This codes for CSARRGLGQINSPLHF.

This clonotype was counted between two and nine times. V and J are TRBV5-1 and TRBJ2-1; no definite D call. V dropped 1 base and J dropped 4 bases, with 15 bases sitting between them. The germline gives CDR1 SGHRS, CDR2 YFSETQ. The CDR3 is 16 residues long. In nucleotides, the CDR3 is TGCGCCAGCAGCTTGCGTTCCCAGGCACTTTACAATGAGCAGTTCTTC. Protein product: CASSLRSQALYNEQFF.

This clonotype was counted only a few times. This rearrangement joins TRBV28 to TRBJ2-7, with D possibly being TRBD1 (7 bases). The CDR3 extends over 15 amino acids. V was cut by 8 bases and J by 6 bases, with 23 bases left in between. CDR1 and CDR2 (germline): MDHEN, SYDVKM. The CDR3 loop is CASGPHYAGGREQYF. CDR3 DNA: TGTGCCAGCGGCCCTCATTATGCAGGGGGGCGCGAGCAGTACTTC.

This clonotype was seen a handful of times. The rearrangement uses TRBV7-2 and TRBJ1-2; D gene unclear. Trimming left V 1 base short and J 6 bases short, with 6 bases between. Germline lookup yields CDR1 SGHTA and CDR2 FQGNSA. This CDR3 has 12 amino acids. CDR3 coding DNA: TGTGCCAGCAGCTTAGACCGCAATGGCTACACCTTC. It is translated as CASSLDRNGYTF.

A few counts support this clonotype. Here the CDR3 reads CASLRGSTDTQYF. For the CDR3, the DNA is TGTGCCAGTTTGCGGGGCAGCACAGATACGCAGTATTTT. The J gene is TRBJ2-3, the V gene TRBV6-2 or TRBV6-3, with D perhaps matching TRBD2 (6 bases). V was clipped by 9 bases and J by 0 bases, with 10 bases between them. The CDR3 has 13 amino acids. The V gene's germline CDR1 is MNHEY and CDR2 SVGEGT.

This clonotype turned up a few times. J is TRBJ1-3 and V is TRBV12-3 or TRBV12-4, with TRBD1 matching 9 bases. V gave up 6 bases and J gave up 3 bases; unmatched junction bases: 9. The CDR3 is 16 amino acids. The CDR3 loop reads CASSQLDRGGGNTIYF. Written as DNA, the CDR3 is TGTGCCAGCAGCCAGCTGGACAGGGGCGGTGGAAACACCATATATTTT.

This clonotype turned up a few times. The chain carries TRBV20-1 and TRBJ2-7, with D hard to call. V lost 3 bases and J lost 5, with 20 bases in between. The CDR3 is 15 amino acids. Germline V gives CDR1 DFQATT, CDR2 SNEGSKA (reference sequence). The DNA for the CDR3 is TGCAGTGCTAGTGGTTACTCGGCAGGAAGTGACGAGCAGTACTTC. It translates to CSASGYSAGSDEQYF.

This rearrangement joins TRBV5-6 to TRBJ2-1; D is uncertain. Trimming cost V 3 bases and J 0 bases, with 16 bases left between them. The CDR3 has 17 amino acids. Germline lookup yields CDR1 SGHDT and CDR2 YYEEEE. CDR3 loop: CASSSELQTTSYNEQFF. CDR3 in DNA: TGTGCCAGCAGCTCAGAGCTGCAGACAACCTCCTACAATGAGCAGTTCTTC.